Included here is one T cell receptor beta chain sequence, with context. This clonotype showed up many times. Its antigen is not yet known. No much larger clone is present one base from it, and per-base qualities are unavailable. The sample's treatment or condition label, in plain terms: alpha-V12: anti-TRBV12 scFv linked to anti-CD3 scFv. T cells were expanded from blood mononuclear cells for around 3 days using either anti-CD3 antibody OKT3 or CD3/CD28 Dynabeads. The anti-TRBV12 bispecific sample came from a coculture of Jurkat leukemia cells with normal T cells, compared against an anti-CD19 bispecific control coculture. The culture conditions for expanded T cells were RPMI 1640 plus 10% fetal bovine serum, recombinant human IL-2 (approximately 100 IU/ml) and IL-7 (roughly 5.5 ng/ml). Each coculture contained about 50,000 normal T cells, about 50,000 target cells and bispecific antibody in roughly 97 ul and was incubated for roughly 16 hours at 37 degrees C. Each bispecific antibody was composed of two single-chain variable fragments, which were expressed in a single-chain diabody format with a His tag. Effector T cells were obtained from healthy human donors, and peripheral blood mononuclear cells were isolated from leukapheresis samples by Ficoll density gradient centrifugation.

As encoded in the germline V gene (reference sequence), CDR1 is SEHNR while CDR2 is FQNEAQ. Ends trimmed: V by 5 bases, J by 8 bases; bases unmatched to a gene: 8. The CDR3 covers 14 residues, taking in both the cysteine and the phenylalanine. Of all the DNA, just the CDR3 is kept, 42 bases in frame from base 1. Libraries incorporated unique molecular identifier barcodes, which were used to quantify clonotypes. Qiagen AllPrep DNA/RNA Micro kits were used to isolate total RNA, and an Agilent TapeStation was used to check RNA quality. TCR beta libraries were constructed by 5' RACE, in which cDNA synthesis was followed by two PCR steps with TCR beta constant-region gene-specific primers. Sequencing of the TCR beta libraries was performed on an Illumina MiSeq platform. Turning to the authors' computational methods: MIGEC, MiXCR and VDJtools were used to process the reads. To get a clonotype's frequency, the unique molecular identifiers belonging to that clonotype were divided by all unique molecular identifiers in the sample. Nonfunctional TRBV genes classified in IMGT as pseudogenes or open reading frames, such as TRBV1, TRBV12-1 and TRBV21, were excluded. TCRdb reprocessed the public reads (quality trimming at Q25 with fastp, clone calling with MiXCR) and kept in-frame beta chains. CDR3 protein duplicates are merged, each entry listing the most common genes and DNA. These V and J calls rely on TCRdb rather than the paper's analysis. In all, the sample holds roughly 19,000 distinct CDR3 sequences, and 2% to 2.5% of those were seen once. The ten largest clones add up to around 5.2% of the sample.

These data originate in a study of beta chain bispecific antibodies for T cell cancers (dated by TCRdb to about 2021). About the investigation overall: T cells from healthy donors were cocultured with T cell leukemia lines in the presence of bispecific antibodies, after which the depletion of each TRBV family was measured by TRBV sequencing of the surviving cells. Surface TRBV12 (TRBV12-3) was expressed on Jurkat cells, and surface TRBV5-5 was expressed on HPB-ALL cells. Broad study findings and their caveats: The TRBV-directed bispecific antibodies appeared to leave every TRBV family member untouched except the targeted genes and the closely related ones. Every sequenced sample was a mix of normal T cells and leukemia cell line cells, and most of the targeted TRBV signal originated from the leukemia cells instead of the normal T cells. Cross-reactivity of the anti-TRBV5-5 antibody with TRBV5-6 was attributed to high sequence similarity between the two genes. Compared with anti-CD19, anti-TRBV12 exposure reduced the TRBV12-3 share of total TRBV signal by approximately 99%; TRBV12-4 fell 30% to 45%, not significantly.

The chain is encoded by TRBV7-9 joined to TRBJ2-1; 8 middle bases align to TRBD1. The specimen comprised healthy donor T cells cultured with leukemia cells, sampled from a culture containing a bispecific antibody targeting TCR Vbeta12. This TCR came from a human donor in good health. Some clones in this sample may be carry-over from other donors' samples. The sequenced DNA is TGTGCCAGCAGCAGAGGACAGGGCTCGCATGAGCAGTTCTTC. Its protein is CASSRGQGSHEQFF.